This TCR beta chain was profiled in a study of T cells in Graves' hyperthyroidism and ophthalmopathy. This clonotype was detected ten times or more. Amplified TCR beta CDR3 regions derived from RNA transcripts. The primer set for the first-round RT-PCR of the TCR CDR3 was HTBI. TCRdb called the multiplex PCR reads again in MiXCR, with one record for every CDR3 protein. The sample has roughly 500,000 distinct CDR3 sequences, 46% seen once. Every diagnosis used clinical symptoms, serum thyroxine and TRAb, thyroid ultrasound and orbital computed tomography. Germline lookup yields CDR1 SGHVS and CDR2 FNYEAQ. The CDR3 extends over 12 amino acids. Deletions cut 8 bases from V and 7 bases from J, with 11 bases between.

The chain recombines TRBV7-6 with TRBJ1-4; possible D gene TRBD1, 6 bases. This clonotype was sampled from an adult woman with Graves' disease, either hyperthyroidism or ophthalmopathy (not recorded which). Material for sequencing was peripheral blood or thyroid tissue (not recorded which). CDR3: CASGGGSEKLFF. CDR3 nucleotides: TGTGCCAGCGGAGGGGGTAGTGAAAAACTGTTTTTT.